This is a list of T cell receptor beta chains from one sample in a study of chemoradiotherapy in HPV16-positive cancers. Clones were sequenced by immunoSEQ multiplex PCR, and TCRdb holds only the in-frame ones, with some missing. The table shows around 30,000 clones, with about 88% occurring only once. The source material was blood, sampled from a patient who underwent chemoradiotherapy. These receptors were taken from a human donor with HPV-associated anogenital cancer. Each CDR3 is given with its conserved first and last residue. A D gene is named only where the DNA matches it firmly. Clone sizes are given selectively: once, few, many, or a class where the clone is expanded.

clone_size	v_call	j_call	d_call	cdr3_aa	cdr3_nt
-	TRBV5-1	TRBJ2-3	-	CASSLQLVADTQYF	TGCGCCAGCAGCTTGCAACTAGTCGCAGATACGCAGTATTTT
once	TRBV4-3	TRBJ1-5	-	CASSQGRSNQPQHF	TGCGCCAGCAGCCAAGGGAGAAGCAATCAGCCCCAGCATTTT
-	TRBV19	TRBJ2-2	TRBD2	CASSPAGLFRLAGDTGELFF	TGTGCCAGTAGCCCCGCGGGACTGTTTAGACTAGCGGGAGACACCGGGGAGCTGTTTTTT
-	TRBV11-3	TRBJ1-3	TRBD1	CASSGKGATGNTIYF	TGTGCCAGCAGCGGGAAGGGGGCGACTGGAAACACCATATATTTT
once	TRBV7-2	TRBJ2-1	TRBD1	CASSLGGQGNNEQFF	TGTGCCAGCAGCTTAGGGGGACAGGGGAACAATGAGCAGTTCTTC
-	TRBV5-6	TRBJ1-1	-	CASTLMPYTEAFF	TGTGCCAGCACCCTAATGCCCTACACTGAAGCTTTCTTT
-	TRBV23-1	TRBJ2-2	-	CASSPPSDTGELFF	TGCGCCAGCAGCCCACCTAGCGACACCGGGGAGCTGTTTTTT
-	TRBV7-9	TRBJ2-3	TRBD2	CASSLGAGQGIDTQYF	TGTGCCAGCAGCTTAGGAGCGGGGCAGGGAATAGATACGCAGTATTTT
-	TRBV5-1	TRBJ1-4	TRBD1	CASGSQGARGEKLFF	TGCGCCAGCGGTAGTCAGGGGGCCCGGGGTGAAAAACTGTTTTTT
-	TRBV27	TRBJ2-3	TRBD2	CASSLELAGGPSTDTQYF	TGTGCCAGCAGTTTGGAACTAGCGGGAGGCCCTAGCACAGATACGCAGTATTTT
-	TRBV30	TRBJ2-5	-	CAWTPSGRDSEYF	TGTGCCTGGACTCCCTCAGGGCGGGACTCCGAGTACTTC
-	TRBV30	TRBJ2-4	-	CAWSSASGTIQYF	TGTGCCTGGAGTTCGGCATCAGGTACGATTCAGTACTTC
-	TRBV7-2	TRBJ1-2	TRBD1	CASSLDGTGEGYTF	TGTGCCAGCAGCTTAGATGGGACAGGGGAAGGCTACACCTTC
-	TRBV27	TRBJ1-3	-	CASSLSGSSGNTIYF	TGTGCCAGCAGTTTGTCAGGGAGCTCTGGAAACACCATATATTTT
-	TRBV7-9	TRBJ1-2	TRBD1	CASSFFPRDRDVYGYTF	TGTGCCAGCAGCTTTTTTCCTCGGGACAGGGACGTCTATGGCTACACCTTC
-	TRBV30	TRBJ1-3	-	CAWSVRGQGTGNTIYF	TGTGCCTGGAGTGTAAGGGGTCAGGGGACTGGAAACACCATATATTTT
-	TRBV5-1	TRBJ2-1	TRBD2	CASSLGPTSPPGEQFF	TGCGCCAGCAGCTTAGGGCCGACTAGCCCCCCAGGGGAGCAGTTCTTC
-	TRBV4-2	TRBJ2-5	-	CASSHGALQETQYF	TGTGCCAGCAGCCACGGTGCACTCCAAGAGACCCAGTACTTC
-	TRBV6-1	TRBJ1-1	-	CASKFTVNTEAFF	TGTGCCAGCAAATTCACGGTGAACACTGAAGCTTTCTTT
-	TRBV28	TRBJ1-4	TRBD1	CASSLGGDRGGGKLFF	TGTGCCAGCAGTTTAGGCGGGGACAGGGGTGGAGGAAAACTGTTTTTT
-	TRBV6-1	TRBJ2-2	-	CASSEIGPGDGTGELFF	TGTGCCAGCAGTGAAATCGGGCCGGGGGACGGCACCGGGGAGCTGTTTTTT
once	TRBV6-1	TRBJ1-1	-	CASRGTGNTEAFF	TGTGCCAGCAGGGGGACGGGGAACACTGAAGCTTTCTTT
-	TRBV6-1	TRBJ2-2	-	CASSGGHAKTGELFF	TGTGCCAGCAGTGGCGGACACGCTAAGACCGGGGAGCTGTTTTTT
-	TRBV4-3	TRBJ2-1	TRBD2	CASSPSGRGYNEQFF	TGCGCCAGCAGCCCGAGCGGGAGAGGCTACAATGAGCAGTTCTTC
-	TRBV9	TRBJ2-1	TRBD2	CASSIAGESYNEQFF	TGTGCCAGCAGCATAGCGGGGGAGTCCTACAATGAGCAGTTCTTC
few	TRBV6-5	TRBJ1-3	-	CASSYSFRSSGNTIYF	TGTGCCAGCAGTTACTCTTTCAGGTCCTCTGGAAACACCATATATTTT
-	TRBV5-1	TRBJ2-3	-	CASSLELEADTQYF	TGCGCCAGCAGCTTGGAATTAGAAGCAGATACGCAGTATTTT
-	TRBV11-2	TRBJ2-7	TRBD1	CASSLAHQGDSRAYEQYF	TGTGCCAGCAGCTTAGCACATCAGGGGGACAGTCGCGCCTACGAGCAGTACTTC
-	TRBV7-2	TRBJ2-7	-	CASSLSPTGAYEQYF	TGTGCCAGCAGCTTATCCCCTACTGGGGCCTACGAGCAGTACTTC
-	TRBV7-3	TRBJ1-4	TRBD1	CASSLGGTANEKLFF	TGTGCCAGCAGCTTGGGTGGGACAGCGAATGAAAAACTGTTTTTT
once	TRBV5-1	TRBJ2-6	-	CASSLGQSGANVLTF	TGCGCCAGCAGCTTGGGACAGTCTGGGGCCAACGTCCTGACTTTC
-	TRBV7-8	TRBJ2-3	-	CASSPIRLLPGPADTQYF	TGTGCCAGCAGCCCAATCCGGCTTCTACCGGGACCGGCAGATACGCAGTATTTT